This record covers a single T cell receptor beta chain. The antigen remains undetermined. Treatment described: oral pan-JAK inhibitor, 5-10 mg twice daily. The CDR3 has 15 amino acids. The V end lost 1 base, the J end lost 2 bases, and 12 bases lay between the germline ends. The germline V gene encodes CDR1 SGHRS and CDR2 YFSETQ. Isolated RNA was reverse transcribed into cDNA used as the sequencing template. Assay used: immunoSEQ multiplex PCR; TCRdb lists only in-frame clones, some missing. This table holds fewer than 250,000 clones, roughly 60% found once. The sample originates from a study of CD8+ T cells in alopecia areata. Study-wide results and caveats: On tofacitinib, scalp clonality and expanded CD8+ clones among top 100 fell significantly.

This clonotype originated in a human donor with alopecia areata. V gene TRBV5-1 combines with J gene TRBJ2-5; D not certain. Sequencing was performed on CD4+ T cells sorted from blood, taken at week 24, from a patient treated with tofacitinib. DNA for the CDR3: TGCGCCAGCAGCTTGAGAGCAATCGGGCAAGAGACCCAGTACTTC. Protein product: CASSLRAIGQETQYF.